The 18 T cell receptor beta chains in this list originate from one sample, sequenced in a study of blood T cells in healthy people across ages. A second roughly 7 to 12 cycle PCR used barcoded and J-beta primers. TCRdb used MiXCR to reprocess the 5' RACE reads, holding one entry per CDR3 protein. The data hold roughly 700,000 distinct CDR3 sequences, with around 25% observed a single time. These data were also filed under a second study, of T cells of mothers and their children.

Sequenced: blood. The receptors originated from a boy younger than 18 in good health.

This clonotype was seen a few times. The CDR3 reads CASRSTNTGELFF. CDR3 nucleotides: TGTGCCAGCAGAAGTACGAACACCGGGGAGCTGTTTTTT. This chain uses TRBV28 with TRBJ2-2; D is undetermined. V was pared by 6 bases and J by 0 bases, with 5 bases between. This CDR3 has 13 amino acids. Germline V gives CDR1 MDHEN, CDR2 SYDVKM.

The rearrangement links TRBV12-3 or TRBV12-4 to TRBJ2-7, with 7 bases lining up with TRBD2. J was trimmed by 2 bases and V by 3 bases; bases with no gene match: 7. The CDR3 covers 15 residues. The CDR3 DNA follows: TGTGCCAGCAGTTTCGAAGCGGGGCTAGCCTACGAGCAGTACTTC. Residues: CASSFEAGLAYEQYF.

The chain links TRBV4-2 to TRBJ2-3, with 7 positions matching TRBD2. V was pared by 1 base and J by 4 bases, with 11 bases of the junction left unmatched. Germline CDR1 is LGHNA and CDR2 is YNFKEQ. The length of the CDR3 is 17 residues. The CDR3 DNA reads as TGTGCCAGCAGCCAAGGCTTTATTCGGGAGGAGGCAGATACGCAGTATTTT. Translated: CASSQGFIREEADTQYF.

The chain is built from TRBV6-5 and TRBJ1-2; 7 nucleotides agree with TRBD1. The CDR3 sequence is 16 residues long. CDR1 and CDR2 from the germline V gene are MNHEY and SVGAGI. Losses at the gene ends were 4 bases for V and 10 bases for J; bases not matched to a gene: 18. CDR3 sequence (DNA): TGTGCCAGCAGTTCTATACATCTGGACAGGAGCAATCTCTACACCTTC. It encodes CASSSIHLDRSNLYTF.

The table lists this clonotype with a few counts. The chain uses TRBV29-1 and TRBJ1-1; TRBD1 matches at 9 bases. The CDR3 length is 12 residues. Trimming took 6 bases from V and 6 from J; bases not matched to a gene: 5. In germline, CDR1 is SQVTM, CDR2 ANQGSEA. CDR3 sequence reads: CSVGTGRAEAFF. CDR3 sequence (DNA): TGCAGCGTAGGGACAGGGAGGGCTGAAGCTTTCTTT. The whole variable domain, filled in from reference TRBV29-1 and TRBJ1-1, reads SAVISQKPSRDICQRGTSLTIQCQVDSQVTMMFWYRQQPGQSLTLIATANQGSEATYESGFVIDKFPISRPNLTFSTLTVSNMSPEDSSIYLCSVGTGRAEAFFGQGTRLTVV.

The genes are TRBV2 and TRBJ2-3, with D possibly TRBD1 on 7 matching bases. The germline V gene has CDR1 SNHLY and CDR2 FYNNEI. This CDR3 has 16 amino acids. V lost 8 bases and J 2 bases, leaving 20 bases between the germline ends. The CDR3 loop is CASLEGGGGFTDTQYF. The CDR3 DNA sequence: TGTGCCAGCCTCGAGGGAGGAGGGGGCTTCACAGATACGCAGTATTTT. Full variable domain (rest looked up from reference TRBV2 and TRBJ2-3): EPEVTQTPSHQVTQMGQEVILRCVPISNHLYFYWYRQILGQKVEFLVSFYNNEISEKSEIFDDQFSVERPDGSNFTLKIRSTKLEDSAMYFCASLEGGGGFTDTQYFGPGTRLTVL.

This clonotype was counted only a few times. The V and J genes are TRBV2 and TRBJ2-5; D call uncertain. Germline V gives CDR1 SNHLY, CDR2 FYNNEI. V was cut by 2 bases and J by 4 bases, with 11 bases left in between. This CDR3 has 14 residues. In DNA, the CDR3 is TGTGCCAGCAGTGAACAAGGGAATCCAGAGACCCAGTACTTC. It yields the protein CASSEQGNPETQYF.

The chain links TRBV7-2 to TRBJ2-4; no clear D. V was trimmed by 2 bases and J by 4 bases, leaving 12 bases between them. CDR3 length: 15 residues. Germline V gives CDR1 SGHTA, CDR2 FQGNSA. The CDR3 spells CASSLYGPGKNIQYF. The CDR3 DNA sequence: TGTGCCAGCAGCTTATACGGGCCAGGAAAAAACATTCAGTACTTC.

The rearrangement joins TRBV10-3 to TRBJ1-3, with D maybe TRBD1 (5 bases). CDR3 size: 15 residues. Germline CDR1 ENHRY, CDR2 SYGVKD. Trimming cost V 3 bases and J 0 bases, with 9 bases left between them. CDR3 DNA: TGTGCCATCAGTGAAGGGGACTACTCTGGAAACACCATATATTTT. It yields the protein CAISEGDYSGNTIYF.

The rearrangement uses TRBV27 and TRBJ2-6; D may be TRBD1 (6 bases). The CDR3 sequence is 17 residues long. The germline V gene has CDR1 MNHEY and CDR2 SMNVEV (reference sequence). Trimming cost V 4 bases and J 2 bases, with 15 bases left between them. CDR3: CASSWDTGLTGANVLTF. The CDR3 DNA reads TGTGCCAGCAGTTGGGACACCGGCCTGACTGGGGCCAACGTCCTGACTTTC.

This clonotype was detected ten times or more. The V gene is TRBV29-1, the J gene TRBJ2-5; no firm D call. V was trimmed by 3 bases and J by 5 bases, leaving 4 bases between them. Per the germline V gene, CDR1 is SQVTM and CDR2 is ANQGSEA. The CDR3 extends over 10 amino acids. The CDR3 protein is CSVDLETQYF. The CDR3 bases are TGCAGCGTTGATTTGGAGACCCAGTACTTC. Using reference TRBV29-1 and TRBJ2-5 for the parts outside the CDR3, the full variable domain is SAVISQKPSRDICQRGTSLTIQCQVDSQVTMMFWYRQQPGQSLTLIATANQGSEATYESGFVIDKFPISRPNLTFSTLTVSNMSPEDSSIYLCSVDLETQYFGPGTRLLVL.

This clonotype has just a few counts. A junction boundary mismatches the germline segment, possibly from a read error. The gene calls are TRBV5-1 and TRBJ2-5; TRBD2 matches at 11 bases. Germline V gene lookup returns CDR1 SGHRS and CDR2 YFSETQ. This CDR3 has 15 amino acids. CDR3 DNA: TGCGCCGGCAGCTCTAGCGGGGGGTCGCAAGAGACCCAGTACTTC. Translating it yields CAGSSSGGSQETQYF.

The chain employs TRBV29-1 and TRBJ1-4; D may be TRBD1 (5 bases). Between the trimmed V and J ends, which lost 3 bases and 7 bases, there was a span of 9 bases. Germline V gene lookup returns CDR1 SQVTM and CDR2 ANQGSEA. There are 12 residues in the CDR3. CDR3 in amino acids: CSVDSGGEKLFF. CDR3 coding DNA: TGCAGCGTTGATTCCGGGGGTGAAAAACTGTTTTTT.

This clonotype showed up just a few times. The CDR3, as DNA: TGTGCCAGCAGTCCCCCGGGACTCTTGAACACCGGGGAGCTGTTTTTT. Protein product: CASSPPGLLNTGELFF. This sequence joins TRBV28 and TRBJ2-2, with D possibly TRBD2 on 6 matching bases. Germline CDR1 and CDR2: MDHEN and SYDVKM. Trimming shortened V by 5 bases and J by 1 base, and 14 bases separated the two germline ends. The CDR3 consists of 16 residues.

The CDR3 coding sequence is TGTGCCAGCAGCTTTCGACTGGGGATGAGGCCCTACGAGCAGTACTTC. The encoded protein is CASSFRLGMRPYEQYF. The chain combines TRBV7-8 with TRBJ2-7; no definite D call. Trimming cost V 3 bases and J 2 bases, with 17 bases left between them. Per the germline V gene, CDR1 is SGHVS and CDR2 is FQNEAQ. This CDR3 is built from 16 residues.

The table lists this clonotype with a few counts. The CDR3 loop is CASSGDRGPYEQYF. In DNA form, the CDR3 reads TGTGCCAGCAGCGGAGACAGGGGGCCCTACGAGCAGTACTTC. The chain is built from TRBV5-6 and TRBJ2-7; TRBD1 aligns across 10 bases. Germline-derived CDR1 and CDR2 are SGHDT and YYEEEE. V lost 4 bases and J lost 2; bases outside the gene matches: 3. The CDR3 spans 14 residues.

This clonotype was observed a handful of times. The chain uses TRBV12-3 or TRBV12-4 and TRBJ1-5; 10 bases line up with TRBD1. The CDR3 is made up of 16 amino acids. V lost 4 bases and J lost 4; bases outside the gene matches: 7. This CDR3 reads CASSSTAGQGNQPQHF. The DNA of the CDR3 is TGTGCCAGCAGTTCCACAGCGGGACAGGGGAATCAGCCCCAGCATTTT.

Concerning this clonotype: An end of the junction differs from the germline gene, which may be a read error. The chain employs TRBV20-1 and TRBJ2-5; D uncertain. This CDR3 has 14 amino acids. Germline V lookup: CDR1 DFQATT, CDR2 SNEGSKA (reference sequence). In nucleotides, the CDR3 is TGCAGTGCTAGAGATCGGCCAGTCCAAGAGACCCAGTACTTT. Protein product: CSARDRPVQETQYF.